This entry features one TCR beta chain sequence. This specimen comes from a study of blood T cell repertoires in COVID-19. Study-level information: Both acute and convalescent COVID-19 samples were obtained from the United States, Italy and Spain. From T cells, B-cell-depleted T cells, or PBMCs came the material, which was cDNA or gDNA.

In the source study's methods: Amplification of reference gene primers was used by the study to estimate nucleated cell counts. Some clones are missing from TCRdb's copy, which holds only in-frame ones; the method was immunoSEQ multiplex PCR. D and trimming were read from the DNA, whereas the V and J calls and clone size are those reported in that table. The data show about 400,000 clones, with around 84% seen just once and around 3% held by the top ten. Germline V lookup: CDR1 MNHEY, CDR2 SVGAGI. V lost 6 bases, J lost 5 bases, and 13 bases lay in between. The CDR3 contains 13 residues. This sequence was found in a human donor in a cohort sampled during active COVID-19. Specimen: peripheral blood. This sequence joins TRBV6-5 and TRBJ2-5; TRBD2 might be the D (6 bases). Here the CDR3 DNA reads TGTGCCAGCAGCTGGCGGGAAGAGGAGACCCAGTACTTC. Translated: CASSWREEETQYF.